This T cell receptor (beta chain) was found in a study of cytomegalovirus exposure and HLA in healthy donors. The length of the CDR3 is 14 residues. The study ran its PCR with 60 Vbeta and 13 Jbeta primers. Repertoires were generated with immunoSEQ multiplex PCR, while TCRdb's copy carries only in-frame clones and drops some. The sample lists more than 85,000 clones; roughly four fifths were seen once. Sequences were obtained from PBMCs. This receptor was identified in a female donor in good health and CMV-seronegative. This chain connects TRBV12-1 to TRBJ2-7; the table's D call, TRBD1, was not checked against the DNA. TRBV12-1 is listed as a pseudogene. The CDR3 sequence is CASSSQRSSYEQYF. CDR3 DNA: TGTGCCAGCAGCTCACAGAGAAGTTCCTACGAGCAGTACTTC.